The present T cell receptor beta chain was sequenced within a study of OX40 agonist ivuxolimab in advanced cancers. Study-wide points: Antigen specificity remained undetermined for the expanded peripheral T cells.

Method: immunoSEQ multiplex PCR; TCRdb's copy keeps in-frame clones and lacks some. The sample records approximately 47,000 clones, around nine tenths being singletons. The CDR3 spans 15 residues. Looked up from germline, CDR1 is KGHSH and CDR2 is LQKENI. The V end lost 6 bases, the J end lost 0 bases, and 14 bases lay between the germline ends. With regard to this clone: Its antigen is not known.

Blood sampling took place at baseline, cycle 4 day 1, and cycle 7 day 1. The chain has TRBV18 and TRBJ1-2; D is possibly TRBD1 (6 bases). This material consisted of CD4+ or CD8+ T cells sorted from blood, taken in a trial of the OX40 agonist ivuxolimab. The TCR comes from an adult with an advanced solid tumor such as melanoma, head and neck, liver or kidney cancer. CDR3 sequence (DNA): TGTGCCAGCTCCCCGGGGGCAGCGACTAACTATGGCTACACCTTC. It specifies CASSPGAATNYGYTF.